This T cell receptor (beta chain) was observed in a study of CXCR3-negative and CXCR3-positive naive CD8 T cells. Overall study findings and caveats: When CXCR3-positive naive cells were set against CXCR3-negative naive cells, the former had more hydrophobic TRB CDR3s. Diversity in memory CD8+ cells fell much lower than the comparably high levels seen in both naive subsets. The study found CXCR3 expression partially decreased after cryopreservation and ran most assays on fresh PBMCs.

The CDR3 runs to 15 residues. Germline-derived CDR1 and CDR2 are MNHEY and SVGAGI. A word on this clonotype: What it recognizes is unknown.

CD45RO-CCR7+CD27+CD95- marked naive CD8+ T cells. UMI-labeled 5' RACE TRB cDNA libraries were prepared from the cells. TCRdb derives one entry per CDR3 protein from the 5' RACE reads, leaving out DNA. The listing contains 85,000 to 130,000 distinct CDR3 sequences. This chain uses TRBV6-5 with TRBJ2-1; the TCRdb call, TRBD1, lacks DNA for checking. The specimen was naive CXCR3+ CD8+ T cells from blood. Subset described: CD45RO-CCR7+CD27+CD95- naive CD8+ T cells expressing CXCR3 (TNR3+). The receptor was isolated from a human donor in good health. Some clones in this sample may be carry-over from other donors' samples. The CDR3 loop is CASSYSLGANNEQFF.